The 18 T cell receptor beta chains listed next were all sequenced from one sample in a study of blood T cell repertoires in COVID-19. Libraries were prepared by immunoSEQ multiplex PCR; TCRdb keeps only in-frame clonotypes and omits some of them. The sample carries approximately 320,000 clones, roughly nine tenths recorded once. The sequenced material came from peripheral blood. The source of these receptors is a woman aged 25 to 39 with COVID-19, enrolled during active disease.

This chain connects TRBV28 to TRBJ2-7; TRBD1 matches at 10 bases. Germline V CDR1 and CDR2: MDHEN, SYDVKM. V shed 11 bases and J 3 bases; nucleotides not matched to a gene: 4. The CDR3 runs to 12 residues. CDR3 region: CAAGTGDYEQYF. The CDR3 nucleotides are TGTGCCGCCGGGACAGGGGACTACGAGCAGTACTTC.

CDR3 region: CASLTDSNEQFF. Here the CDR3 DNA reads TGTGCCAGCCTGACGGACAGCAATGAGCAGTTCTTC. This sequence joins TRBV7-9 and TRBJ2-1; possibly TRBD1 for D (6 bases). CDR1 is SEHNR, CDR2 FQNEAQ, per germline (reference sequence). Trimming removed 8 bases at V and 6 bases at J, with 11 bases between. The CDR3 has 12 residues.

This clone was recorded once. The genes are TRBV7-2 and TRBJ2-7; no clear D. Germline V gives CDR1 SGHTA, CDR2 FQGNSA. CDR3 length equals 12 residues. V was pared by 4 bases and J by 2 bases, with 6 bases between. Here the CDR3 DNA reads TGTGCCAGCAGCTCTTCCCCCTACGAGCAGTACTTC. Protein sequence: CASSSSPYEQYF.

The CDR3 DNA sequence: TGTGCCAGCAGTCCGGACAGGGGCCAAGAGACCCAGTACTTC. Amino acids: CASSPDRGQETQYF. V is TRBV27 and J is TRBJ2-5; 9 bases fit TRBD1. V gave up 5 bases and J gave up 1 base; unmatched junction bases: 2. The germline V gene has CDR1 MNHEY and CDR2 SMNVEV (reference sequence). CDR3 size: 14 residues.

The chain joins TRBV27 to TRBJ2-1, with TRBD2 matching over 12 bases. This CDR3 contains 16 residues. CDR1 and CDR2 from the germline V gene are MNHEY and SMNVEV (reference sequence). Losses at the gene ends were 8 bases for V and 4 bases for J; bases not matched to a gene: 9. Here the CDR3 DNA reads TGTGCCAGCTGTCCGCTAGCGGGGGGGATTTACAATGAGCAGTTCTTC. Translating it yields CASCPLAGGIYNEQFF.

The chain employs TRBV27 and TRBJ2-1, with a weak D call TRBD2 (6 bases). The CDR3 has 13 amino acids. Germline CDR1 and CDR2: MNHEY and SMNVEV (reference sequence). The V end was cut by 1 base, the J end by 9 bases, with 10 bases between. The CDR3 nucleotides read TGTGCCAGCAGTTTATTAAGGGGAGGTGAGCAGTTCTTC. This translates into CASSLLRGGEQFF.

J is TRBJ1-1 and V is TRBV7-9; 7 bases are shared with TRBD1. The CDR3 runs 16 residues. Germline lookup yields CDR1 SEHNR and CDR2 FQNEAQ (reference sequence). After removal of 6 bases from V and 0 bases from J, the junction contained 10 bases not matched to a gene. This chain's CDR3 is CASSSPRTGLNTEAFF. The CDR3 nucleotides read TGTGCCAGCAGTTCTCCAAGGACAGGTTTGAACACTGAAGCTTTCTTT.

This clone was seen only once. This chain connects TRBV7-9 to TRBJ2-4; 9 bases align to TRBD1. With 5 bases clipped from V and 5 bases from J, the junction kept 13 bases outside the gene matches. Looked up from germline, CDR1 is SEHNR and CDR2 is FQNEAQ (reference sequence). This CDR3 spans 17 amino acids. The CDR3 spells CASSPPGQGGSQNIQYF. The CDR3 bases are TGTGCCAGCAGCCCCCCGGGACAGGGAGGCAGCCAAAACATTCAGTACTTC. The whole variable domain, filled in from reference TRBV7-9 and TRBJ2-4, reads DTGVSQNPRHKITKRGQNVTFRCDPISEHNRLYWYRQTLGQGPEFLTYFQNEAQLEKSRLLSDRFSAERPKGSFSTLEIQRTEQGDSAMYLCASSPPGQGGSQNIQYFGAGTRLSVL.

This chain joins TRBV6-5 and TRBJ2-5; 9 positions agree with TRBD2. The V gene end was trimmed by 0 bases and the J gene end by 5 bases; junction bases not matched to a gene: 4. Germline V gene sequence: CDR1 MNHEY, CDR2 SVGAGI. The length of the CDR3 is 15 residues. CDR3 DNA sequence: TGTGCCAGCAGTTACTCAGGCGGGGGGGTGGAGACCCAGTACTTC. Translation gives CASSYSGGGVETQYF.

V usage is TRBV6-5 and J usage is TRBJ2-7; possibly TRBD2 for D (7 bases). Germline V lookup: CDR1 MNHEY, CDR2 SVGAGI. This CDR3 has 16 amino acids. V lost 3 bases to trimming and J lost 3 bases, with 18 bases between them. The CDR3 reads CASSYGDAGANYEQYF. The DNA for the CDR3 is TGTGCCAGCAGTTATGGGGACGCGGGGGCCAACTACGAGCAGTACTTC.

This chain uses TRBV5-1 with TRBJ1-1; D not resolved. Germline CDR1 and CDR2: SGHRS and YFSETQ. There are 16 residues in the CDR3. Deletions cut 3 bases from V and 0 bases from J, with 15 bases between. This CDR3 reads CASSSGEQYMNTEAFF. For the CDR3, the DNA is TGCGCCAGCAGCTCGGGAGAGCAATACATGAACACTGAAGCTTTCTTT.

The chain recombines TRBV18 with TRBJ1-1, with D uncertain. The germline V gene encodes CDR1 KGHSH and CDR2 LQKENI. This CDR3 has 15 residues. Trimming removed 2 bases from V and 0 bases from J, with 10 bases in between. The CDR3 nucleotides are TGTGCCAGCTCACCAATTCGCGAGTTGAACACTGAAGCTTTCTTT. Encoded protein: CASSPIRELNTEAFF.

The genes are TRBV6-1 and TRBJ1-1; TRBD1 is a possible D gene (5 bases). V lost 2 bases and J lost 3, with 19 bases in between. CDR3 length: 17 residues. The germline CDR1 and CDR2 sequences are MNHNS and SASEGT. The CDR3 DNA reads TGTGCCAGCAGTGAAAAGAACAACAGGCCGGGGGACACTGAAGCTTTCTTT. Its translation is CASSEKNNRPGDTEAFF.

This rearrangement joins TRBV11-2 to TRBJ2-5; a possible D gene is TRBD2 (6 bases). This CDR3 region has 15 residues. Trimming left V 4 bases short and J 6 bases short, with 18 bases between. Germline V gene data show CDR1 as SGHAT and CDR2 as FQNNGV. The CDR3 is CASSSDFAGLQTQYF. CDR3 coding DNA: TGTGCCAGCAGCTCGGACTTTGCGGGGCTGCAGACCCAGTACTTC. Looking up the rest from reference TRBV11-2 and TRBJ2-5 gives the full variable domain: EAGVAQSPRYKIIEKRQSVAFWCNPISGHATLYWYQQILGQGPKLLIQFQNNGVVDDSQLPKDRFSAERLKGVDSTLKIQPAKLEDSAVYLCASSSDFAGLQTQYFGPGTRLLVL.

This chain joins TRBV11-3 and TRBJ1-4, with 7 bases identical to TRBD1. The trim removed 6 bases at V and 5 bases at J, leaving 9 bases unmatched. The V gene's germline CDR1 is SGHNT and CDR2 YENEEA. CDR3 length equals 15 residues. The CDR3 loop reads CASSDRDSPNEKLFF. DNA for the CDR3: TGTGCCAGCAGTGACCGGGACAGCCCGAATGAAAAACTGTTTTTT.

The J gene is TRBJ2-2, the V gene TRBV28, with TRBD1 identical over 8 bases. After removal of 3 bases from V and 2 bases from J, the junction contained 5 bases not matched to a gene. Per the germline V gene, CDR1 is MDHEN and CDR2 is SYDVKM. The CDR3 is 16 amino acids. The CDR3 reads CASSLVGQGNTGELFF. CDR3 in DNA: TGTGCCAGCAGTTTGGTAGGACAGGGAAACACCGGGGAGCTGTTTTTT. The full variable domain, in which reference TRBV28 and TRBJ2-2 provide the parts outside the CDR3, is DVKVTQSSRYLVKRTGEKVFLECVQDMDHENMFWYRQDPGLGLRLIYFSYDVKMKEKGDIPEGYSVSREKKERFSLILESASTNQTSMYLCASSLVGQGNTGELFFGEGSRLTVL.

This rearrangement joins TRBV27 to TRBJ2-2, with a possible D match to TRBD2 (5 bases). Trimming pared 3 bases from V and 2 bases from J, leaving 16 bases between. The germline V gene encodes CDR1 MNHEY and CDR2 SMNVEV (reference sequence). The CDR3 is 17 amino acids. DNA for the CDR3: TGTGCCAGCAGTTTTTTGTCGGGATTGAGAAACACCGGGGAGCTGTTTTTT. This translates into CASSFLSGLRNTGELFF.

This clone came up a few times. The chain couples TRBV5-1 to TRBJ2-7; TRBD2 aligns across 12 bases. Trimming at V came to 3 bases and at J to 8 bases, leaving 6 bases not matched to a gene. CDR1 is SGHRS, CDR2 YFSETQ, per germline. This CDR3 comprises 14 residues. DNA of the CDR3: TGCGCCAGCAGCTCCGGACTAGCGGGGATACAGCAGTACTTC. Translation: CASSSGLAGIQQYF.